The TCR beta chain under discussion was sequenced for a study of a mutant IDH1 vaccine in newly diagnosed glioma. Across the study: Treated patients had a mean age of about 44 years and a roughly 60% male, around 38% female split. Week 35 was assigned to visit V12, and week 47 was assigned to visit V13.

This clone occurred a few times. The antigen remains undetermined. Time point denoted: week 35, safety follow-up. The investigators gave 300 ug of mutant IDH1 20-mer peptide in each vaccine dose, together with topical imiquimod. V dropped 3 bases and J dropped 7 bases, with 12 bases sitting between them. The CDR3 sequence is 13 residues long. Germline lookup yields CDR1 SGHTA and CDR2 FQGNSA. Method: immunoSEQ multiplex PCR; TCRdb's copy keeps in-frame clones and lacks some. The data contain tens of thousands of clones, roughly 84% of them seen just once; the ten biggest clones take up around 12%. The chain has TRBV7-2 and TRBJ1-1; D unresolved. The specimen comprised PBMCs, sampled from a glioma patient whose treatment included an IDH1 peptide vaccine. This TCR came from a man between 18 and 29 years old with glioma. The CDR3 DNA follows: TGTGCCAGCAGCTTCACGGGGAGCCTTGAAGCTTTCTTT. This sequence encodes CASSFTGSLEAFF.